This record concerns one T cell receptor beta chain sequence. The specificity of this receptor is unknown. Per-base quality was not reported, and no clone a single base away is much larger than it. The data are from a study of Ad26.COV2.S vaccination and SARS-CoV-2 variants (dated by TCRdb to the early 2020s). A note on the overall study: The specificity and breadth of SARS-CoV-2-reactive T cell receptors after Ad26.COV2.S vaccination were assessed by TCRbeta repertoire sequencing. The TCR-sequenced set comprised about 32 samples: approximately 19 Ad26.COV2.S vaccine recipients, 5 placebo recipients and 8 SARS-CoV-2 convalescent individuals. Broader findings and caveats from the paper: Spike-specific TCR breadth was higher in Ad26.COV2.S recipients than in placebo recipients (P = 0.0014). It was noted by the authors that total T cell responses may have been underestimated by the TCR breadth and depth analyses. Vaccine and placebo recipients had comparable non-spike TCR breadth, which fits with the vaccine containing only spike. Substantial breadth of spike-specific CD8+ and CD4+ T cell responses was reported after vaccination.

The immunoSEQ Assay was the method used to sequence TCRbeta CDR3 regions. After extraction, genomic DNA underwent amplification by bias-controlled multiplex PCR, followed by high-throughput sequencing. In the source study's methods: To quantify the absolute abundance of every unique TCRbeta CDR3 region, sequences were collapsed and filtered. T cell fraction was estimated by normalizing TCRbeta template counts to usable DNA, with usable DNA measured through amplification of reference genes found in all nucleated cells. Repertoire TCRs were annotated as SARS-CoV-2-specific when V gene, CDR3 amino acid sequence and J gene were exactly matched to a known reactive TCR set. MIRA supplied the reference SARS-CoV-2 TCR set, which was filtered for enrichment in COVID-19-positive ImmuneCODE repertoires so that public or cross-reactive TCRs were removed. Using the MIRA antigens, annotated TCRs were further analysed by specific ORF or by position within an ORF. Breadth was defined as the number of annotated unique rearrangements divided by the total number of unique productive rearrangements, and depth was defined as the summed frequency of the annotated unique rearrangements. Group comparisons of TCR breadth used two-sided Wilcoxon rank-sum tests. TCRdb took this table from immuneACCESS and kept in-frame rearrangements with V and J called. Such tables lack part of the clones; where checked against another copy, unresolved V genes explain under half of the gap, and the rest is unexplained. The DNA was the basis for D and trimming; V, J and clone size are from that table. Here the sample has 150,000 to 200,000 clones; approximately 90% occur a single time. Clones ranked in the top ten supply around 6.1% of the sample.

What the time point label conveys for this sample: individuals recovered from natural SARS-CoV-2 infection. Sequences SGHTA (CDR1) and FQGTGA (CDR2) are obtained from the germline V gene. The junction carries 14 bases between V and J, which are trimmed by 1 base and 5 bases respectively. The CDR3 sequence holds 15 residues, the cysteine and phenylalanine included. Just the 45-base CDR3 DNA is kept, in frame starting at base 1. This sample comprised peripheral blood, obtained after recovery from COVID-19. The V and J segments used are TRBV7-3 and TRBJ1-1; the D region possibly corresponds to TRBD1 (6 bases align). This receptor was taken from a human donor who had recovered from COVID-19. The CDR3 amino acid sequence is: CASSLRRQGMTEAFF. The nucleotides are TGTGCCAGCAGCTTAAGGCGGCAGGGGATGACTGAAGCTTTCTTT.